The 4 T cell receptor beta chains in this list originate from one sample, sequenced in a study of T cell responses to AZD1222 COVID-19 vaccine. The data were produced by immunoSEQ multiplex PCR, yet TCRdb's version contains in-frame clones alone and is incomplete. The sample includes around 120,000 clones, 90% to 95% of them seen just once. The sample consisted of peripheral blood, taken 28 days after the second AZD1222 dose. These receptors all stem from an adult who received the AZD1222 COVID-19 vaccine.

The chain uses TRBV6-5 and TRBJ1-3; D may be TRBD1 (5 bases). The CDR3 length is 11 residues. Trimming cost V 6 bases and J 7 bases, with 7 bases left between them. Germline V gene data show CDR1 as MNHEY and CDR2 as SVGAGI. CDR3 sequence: CASRGVNTIYF. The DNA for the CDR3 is TGTGCCAGCAGGGGGGTCAACACCATATATTTT.

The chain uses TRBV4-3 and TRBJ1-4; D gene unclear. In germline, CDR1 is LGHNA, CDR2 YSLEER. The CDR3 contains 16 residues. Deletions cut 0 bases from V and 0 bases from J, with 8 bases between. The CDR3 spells CASSQDPGATNEKLFF. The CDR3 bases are TGCGCCAGCAGCCAAGACCCCGGAGCAACTAATGAAAAACTGTTTTTT.

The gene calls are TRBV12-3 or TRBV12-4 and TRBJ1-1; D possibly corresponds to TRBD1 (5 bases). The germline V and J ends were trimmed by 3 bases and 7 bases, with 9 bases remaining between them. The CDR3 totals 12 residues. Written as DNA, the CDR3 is TGTGCCAGCAGTTTCTCAGGGTTTGAAGCTTTCTTT. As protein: CASSFSGFEAFF.

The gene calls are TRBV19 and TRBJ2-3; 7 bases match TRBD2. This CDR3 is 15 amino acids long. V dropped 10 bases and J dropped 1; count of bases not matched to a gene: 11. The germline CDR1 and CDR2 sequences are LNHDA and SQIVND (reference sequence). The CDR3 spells CATGFSGPGTDTQYF. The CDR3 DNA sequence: TGTGCCACTGGATTTAGCGGGCCAGGCACAGATACGCAGTATTTT.